This T cell receptor (beta chain) stems from a study of blood T cell repertoires in COVID-19. Profiled with immunoSEQ multiplex PCR; TCRdb holds only in-frame clones, not every one. Among 200,000 to 250,000 clones, 84% were seen once, and the ten largest hold around 20%. Sequenced: peripheral blood. The receptor was derived from a man younger than 45 with active or convalescent COVID-19.

The CDR3 is CATSRDKPNQPQHF. The CDR3 bases are TGTGCCACCAGCAGAGATAAGCCCAATCAGCCCCAGCATTTT. The chain links TRBV15 to TRBJ1-5; D gene unclear. This CDR3 contains 14 residues. CDR1 LNHNV and CDR2 YYDKDF come from the germline V gene (reference sequence). V lost 0 bases and J 3 bases, leaving 6 bases between the germline ends.